The 11 T cell receptor beta chains presented below share a single source sample, sequenced in a study of T cells in Graves' hyperthyroidism and ophthalmopathy. Amplified regions were TCR beta CDR3 sequences from RNA transcripts. When the TCR CDR3 underwent first-round RT-PCR, the HTBI primer set was used. Each CDR3 protein is one row after TCRdb ran MiXCR on the multiplex PCR reads. Of around 580,000 distinct CDR3 sequences in the sample, around 15% are singletons; the top ten hold 18%. The sequenced material came from blood. These TCRs come from a woman younger than 35 with Graves' hyperthyroidism.

The chain carries TRBV6-2 or TRBV6-3 and TRBJ2-1; 10 nucleotides agree with TRBD2. Germline assignment: CDR1 MNHEY and CDR2 SVGEGT. There are 15 residues in the CDR3. The ends lost 8 bases at V and 6 bases at J; junction bases unmatched: 10. In DNA, the CDR3 is TGTGCCAGCGCCAGAGAAGCGGGGGGGCCCAATGAGCAGTTCTTC. Its protein is CASAREAGGPNEQFF.

V usage is TRBV6-2 or TRBV6-3 and J usage is TRBJ2-1; D possibly corresponds to TRBD1 (6 bases). Between the trimmed V and J ends, which lost 7 bases and 7 bases, there was a span of 14 bases. In germline, CDR1 is MNHEY, CDR2 SVGEGT. The CDR3 runs 13 residues. CDR3 DNA sequence: TGTGCCAGCAAGCCACACCAGGGGAATGAGCAGTTCTTC. It encodes CASKPHQGNEQFF.

In its sample, this clonotype was seen many times. V usage is TRBV10-3 and J usage is TRBJ2-1; D is uncertain. Germline CDR1 reads ENHRY; CDR2 reads SYGVKD. This CDR3 spans 15 amino acids. V was clipped by 5 bases and J by 1 base, with 12 bases between them. The CDR3 loop reads CAISSPGSSYNEQFF. The CDR3 DNA is TGTGCCATCAGTTCACCAGGTTCTTCCTACAATGAGCAGTTCTTC.

V is TRBV6-1 and J is TRBJ2-7, with 10 bases fitting TRBD2. The CDR3 spans 14 residues. J was trimmed by 6 bases and V by 8 bases; bases with no gene match: 10. Per germline, CDR1 MNHNS and CDR2 SASEGT. CDR3 residues: CASGERGGPCEQYF. The CDR3 bases are TGTGCCAGCGGGGAGCGGGGGGGACCCTGCGAGCAGTACTTC.

This clonotype came up many times. V and J are TRBV3-1 and TRBJ1-4; D gene unclear. CDR1 is LGHDT, CDR2 YNNKEL, per germline (reference sequence). CDR3 length equals 16 residues. Deletions cut 0 bases from V and 5 bases from J, with 13 bases between. This CDR3 is CASSQDLGGPNEKLFF. CDR3 sequence (DNA): TGTGCCAGCAGCCAAGATCTGGGAGGACCGAATGAAAAACTGTTTTTT.

Remarks on this clonotype: At one boundary the junction diverges from the germline segment, which might be a read error. V is TRBV24-1 and J is TRBJ2-3; 11 bases agree with TRBD2. The length of the CDR3 is 17 residues. Germline lookup yields CDR1 KGHDR and CDR2 SFDVKD. CDR3 nucleotides: TGTGCCACCGGTGATCTTAGCGGGGGGGCTGACACAGATACGCAGTATTTT. It is translated as CATGDLSGGADTDTQYF.

This clonotype occurred many times. The gene calls are TRBV4-1 and TRBJ1-2, with a tentative D call TRBD1 (6 bases). CDR3 length equals 14 residues. Deletions cut 1 base from V and 3 bases from J, with 9 bases between. From germline, CDR1 is MGHRA and CDR2 YSYEKL. CDR3 residues: CASSQARQDYGYTF. The DNA for the CDR3 is TGCGCCAGCAGCCAAGCACGACAGGACTATGGCTACACCTTC.

Ten or more counts support this clonotype. The chain employs TRBV9 and TRBJ2-7; 8 bases line up with TRBD2. V lost 0 bases, J lost 4 bases, and 3 bases stayed unmatched. From germline, CDR1 is SGDLS and CDR2 YYNGEE. CDR3 length: 14 residues. This CDR3 is CASSVAGGGYEQYF. The CDR3 DNA sequence: TGTGCCAGCAGCGTAGCGGGAGGGGGGTACGAGCAGTACTTC. Full variable domain (remainder filled in from reference TRBV9 and TRBJ2-7): DSGVTQTPKHLITATGQRVTLRCSPRSGDLSVYWYQQSLDQGLQFLIQYYNGEERAKGNILERFSAQQFPDLHSELNLSSLELGDSALYFCASSVAGGGYEQYFGPGTRLTVT.

V and J are TRBV9 and TRBJ2-3; D is possibly TRBD2 (6 bases). The germline V and J ends were trimmed by 2 bases and 8 bases, with 18 bases remaining between them. The germline gives CDR1 SGDLS, CDR2 YYNGEE. The CDR3 covers 15 residues. DNA of the CDR3: TGTGCCAGCAGCGTCGGGACTCTAAGCGATGGTACGCAGTATTTT. Its protein product is CASSVGTLSDGTQYF.

The sample holds a few counts of this clonotype. The genes are TRBV13 and TRBJ1-1; 9 positions agree with TRBD1. V shed 3 bases and J 2 bases; nucleotides not matched to a gene: 13. The CDR3 length is 18 residues. CDR1 PRHDT and CDR2 FYEKMQ come from the germline V gene (reference sequence). The CDR3 nucleotides are TGTGCCAGCAGCTTTGTTTCGGGACAGGGATTTCGTAACACTGAAGCTTTCTTT. This sequence encodes CASSFVSGQGFRNTEAFF. Full variable domain (remainder filled in from reference TRBV13 and TRBJ1-1): AAGVIQSPRHLIKEKRETATLKCYPIPRHDTVYWYQQGPGQDPQFLISFYEKMQSDKGSIPDRFSAQQFSDYHSELNMSSLELGDSALYFCASSFVSGQGFRNTEAFFGQGTRLTVV.

This clonotype was seen at least ten times. The chain carries TRBV6-2 or TRBV6-3 and TRBJ2-5; D is possibly TRBD1 (6 bases). CDR3 length: 14 residues. Germline V gene data show CDR1 as MNHEY and CDR2 as SVGEGT. Trimming took off 7 bases at V and 4 bases at J, with 16 bases between the two ends. The CDR3 nucleotides read TGTGCCAGCAAGGACAGTCCTGTTTTAGAGACCCAGTACTTC. Translated, it gives CASKDSPVLETQYF.